The 22 T cell receptor beta chains below all came from one sample that was sequenced in a study of blood T cell repertoires in COVID-19. Method: immunoSEQ multiplex PCR; TCRdb's copy keeps in-frame clones and lacks some. Of more than 150,000 clones in the sample, 70% to 85% were seen once. The sequenced material came from PBMCs or T cells enriched from blood (not recorded which). Source of these receptors: a woman in her forties or fifties who had recovered from COVID-19.

In this sample, this clone turned up many times. J is TRBJ2-1 and V is TRBV2, with 11 positions matching TRBD2. CDR3 length: 15 residues. V lost 7 bases, J lost 5 bases, and 7 bases stayed unmatched. CDR1 is SNHLY and CDR2 is FYNNEI in the germline V gene. DNA for the CDR3: TGTGCCAGCACCCAACTAGCGGGAGTGAACAATGAGCAGTTCTTC. Its protein product is CASTQLAGVNNEQFF.

The V and J genes are TRBV28 and TRBJ2-2; D is perhaps TRBD2 (5 bases). The germline V and J ends were trimmed by 4 bases and 5 bases, with 17 bases remaining between them. This CDR3 has 16 residues. Germline-derived CDR1 and CDR2 are MDHEN and SYDVKM. The CDR3 nucleotides are TGTGCCAGCAGTTCTCCTGGACGGGGTTTTACCGGGGAGCTGTTTTTT. The encoded protein is CASSSPGRGFTGELFF. The full variable domain, its missing parts supplied by reference TRBV28 and TRBJ2-2, is DVKVTQSSRYLVKRTGEKVFLECVQDMDHENMFWYRQDPGLGLRLIYFSYDVKMKEKGDIPEGYSVSREKKERFSLILESASTNQTSMYLCASSSPGRGFTGELFFGEGSRLTVL.

This chain joins TRBV18 and TRBJ2-3; 13 positions agree with TRBD2. Trimming at V came to 6 bases and at J to 5 bases, leaving 8 bases not matched to a gene. Germline assignment: CDR1 KGHSH and CDR2 LQKENI. CDR3 size: 16 residues. CDR3 sequence (DNA): TGTGCCAGCTCCGGGACTAGCGGGGCCGGGGGAGATACGCAGTATTTT. Translated: CASSGTSGAGGDTQYF.

V is TRBV7-2 and J is TRBJ2-2; D ambiguous. Trimming took 1 base from V and 8 from J, leaving 5 bases between them. The length of the CDR3 is 12 residues. Germline loops: CDR1 SGHTA, CDR2 FQGNSA. CDR3 loop: CASSLGSGELFF. CDR3 DNA: TGTGCCAGCAGCTTAGGTAGTGGGGAGCTGTTTTTT. The complete variable domain, with remaining parts taken from reference TRBV7-2 and TRBJ2-2, reads GAGVSQSPSNKVTEKGKDVELRCDPISGHTALYWYRQSLGQGLEFLIYFQGNSAPDKSGLPSDRFSAERTGGSVSTLTIQRTQQEDSAVYLCASSLGSGELFFGEGSRLTVL.

The chain couples TRBV19 to TRBJ1-3; no clear D. CDR1 and CDR2 (germline): LNHDA, SQIVND (reference sequence). CDR3 length equals 15 residues. With 5 bases removed from V and 2 bases from J, the gap between germline ends came to 13 bases. CDR3 nucleotides: TGTGCCAGTAGTCGAAAAGATGGAGCTGGAAACACCATATATTTT. This sequence encodes CASSRKDGAGNTIYF.

The rearrangement links TRBV5-5 to TRBJ1-2; 7 nucleotides match TRBD1. From germline, CDR1 is SGHKS and CDR2 YYEKEE (reference sequence). CDR3 length equals 14 residues. Unmatched junction bases numbered 6, after V lost 1 base and J lost 6 bases. The CDR3 sequence: CASSLKLTGHGYTF. DNA for the CDR3: TGTGCCAGCAGCTTGAAACTGACAGGGCATGGCTACACCTTC.

The gene calls are TRBV24-1 and TRBJ2-1; D is unclear. Germline V gives CDR1 KGHDR, CDR2 SFDVKD. The V end lost 5 bases, the J end lost 4 bases, and 8 bases lay between the germline ends. The CDR3 is 13 residues long. The CDR3 sequence: CATSGLTYNEQFF. The CDR3 DNA reads TGTGCCACCAGTGGACTTACTTACAATGAGCAGTTCTTC.

There are a few counts of this clone. The chain joins TRBV5-6 to TRBJ2-1, with D tentatively TRBD1 (5 bases). V lost 1 base and J 5 bases, leaving 10 bases between the germline ends. Germline-derived CDR1 and CDR2 are SGHDT and YYEEEE. The length of the CDR3 is 14 residues. In DNA, the CDR3 is TGTGCCAGCAGCTTGAAGGGGTTCCACAATGAGCAGTTCTTC. Translation gives CASSLKGFHNEQFF. Full variable domain (missing parts from reference TRBV5-6 and TRBJ2-1): DAGVTQSPTHLIKTRGQQVTLRCSPKSGHDTVSWYQQALGQGPQFIFQYYEEEERQRGNFPDRFSGHQFPNYSSELNVNALLLGDSALYLCASSLKGFHNEQFFGPGTRLTVL.

The chain has TRBV6-5 and TRBJ2-1; 10 bases line up with TRBD1. J lost 8 bases, V lost 7 bases, and 8 bases had no gene match. The CDR3 runs 14 residues. The germline V gene has CDR1 MNHEY and CDR2 SVGAGI. In DNA, the CDR3 is TGTGCCAGCACGAAGGGACAGGGGCTTGATGAGCAGTTCTTC. Translation: CASTKGQGLDEQFF.

This clone was observed a few times. The V and J genes are TRBV19 and TRBJ2-7; 9 bases fit TRBD2. The CDR3 sequence is 16 residues long. The V gene end was trimmed by 4 bases and the J gene end by 2 bases; junction bases not matched to a gene: 9. Germline CDR1 is LNHDA and CDR2 is SQIVND (reference sequence). The CDR3 coding sequence is TGTGCCAGTAGTACCCCCGGGGTAGCGGGGGCCTACGAGCAGTACTTC. As protein: CASSTPGVAGAYEQYF.

The rearrangement joins TRBV7-2 to TRBJ1-5; the match to TRBD1 covers 8 bases. The CDR3 sequence is 15 residues long. The J segment lost 3 bases and the V segment lost 5 bases, leaving 6 bases of the junction unmatched. Germline assignment: CDR1 SGHTA and CDR2 FQGNSA. CDR3 protein: CASSPETGVNQPQHF. CDR3 coding DNA: TGTGCCAGCAGCCCAGAGACAGGGGTCAATCAGCCCCAGCATTTT.

The chain joins TRBV4-2 to TRBJ2-1; 7 bases are shared with TRBD1. Germline V lookup: CDR1 LGHNA, CDR2 YNFKEQ. Trimming at V came to 1 base and at J to 10 bases, leaving 7 bases not matched to a gene. The CDR3 is made up of 14 amino acids. The DNA for the CDR3 is TGTGCCAGCAGCCAAGTGTCGACAGGGAGAGAGCAGTTCTTC. This encodes CASSQVSTGREQFF.

This clone was recorded only once. The V gene is TRBV27, the J gene TRBJ2-7; the match to TRBD1 covers 7 bases. Looked up from germline, CDR1 is MNHEY and CDR2 is SMNVEV (reference sequence). After removal of 0 bases from V and 2 bases from J, the junction contained 10 bases not matched to a gene. The CDR3 has 17 amino acids. DNA of the CDR3: TGTGCCAGCAGTTTATCGGTCCAACAGGGGAGCGCCTACGAGCAGTACTTC. As protein: CASSLSVQQGSAYEQYF.

This clone has a handful of counts. This sequence joins TRBV6-5 and TRBJ2-1; 7 bases align to TRBD2. V shed 8 bases, J shed 8 bases, and the junction held 9 bases outside the gene matches. Germline V gene lookup returns CDR1 MNHEY and CDR2 SVGAGI. The CDR3 contains 13 residues. CDR3 in DNA: TGTGCCAGCGGGACTACCTACTTGGATGAGCAGTTCTTC. It translates to CASGTTYLDEQFF.

This clone was seen only once. The chain carries TRBV7-9 and TRBJ1-2, with 7 bases matching TRBD1. Trimming took 1 base from V and 9 from J; bases not matched to a gene: 2. Germline CDR1 SEHNR, CDR2 FQNEAQ (reference sequence). This CDR3 is built from 12 residues. The CDR3 loop is CASSLGDSSYTF. The DNA for the CDR3 is TGTGCCAGCAGCTTAGGGGACAGCAGCTACACCTTC.

The chain carries TRBV2 and TRBJ2-2; the D is unclear. Germline lookup yields CDR1 SNHLY and CDR2 FYNNEI. CDR3 length equals 15 residues. The V end lost 4 bases, the J end lost 4 bases, and 13 bases lay between the germline ends. This CDR3 is CASSVELPSTGELFF. The CDR3 DNA reads TGTGCCAGCAGTGTAGAACTCCCTAGCACCGGGGAGCTGTTTTTT.

The rearrangement uses TRBV27 and TRBJ1-5, with a weak D call TRBD1 (5 bases). CDR3 length equals 15 residues. Germline V lookup: CDR1 MNHEY, CDR2 SMNVEV (reference sequence). The V gene lost 2 bases and the J gene lost 8 bases, with 16 bases spanning the gap. The chain's CDR3 is CASSLRVREVEPQHF. CDR3 bases: TGTGCCAGCAGTTTACGCGTCAGGGAAGTAGAGCCCCAGCATTTT.

The V gene is TRBV12-3 or TRBV12-4, the J gene TRBJ2-3; D is unresolved. The V and J ends lost 11 bases and 2 bases respectively, with 11 bases between them. This CDR3 region has 12 residues. CDR3 nucleotides: TGTGCCGGCGGCCAAACCACAGATACGCAGTATTTT. This encodes CAGGQTTDTQYF.

This rearrangement joins TRBV18 to TRBJ2-5, with a possible D match to TRBD1 (6 bases). V shed 0 bases and J shed 1 base, with 9 bases lying between them. Germline CDR1 reads KGHSH; CDR2 reads LQKENI. The CDR3 contains 15 residues. The CDR3 protein is CASSPPTGLQETQYF. CDR3 nucleotides: TGTGCCAGCTCACCACCCACAGGGCTCCAAGAGACCCAGTACTTC.

This chain connects TRBV18 to TRBJ2-7; TRBD1 matches 10 bases. Germline V gene data show CDR1 as KGHSH and CDR2 as LQKENI. The CDR3 is 16 residues long. With V trimmed by 1 base and J by 7 bases, 10 bases remained unmatched. The CDR3 DNA is TGTGCCAGCTCACCACAACGCCGCGGACAGGGGGGAGAGCAGTACTTC. Its protein product is CASSPQRRGQGGEQYF.

This clone was recorded once. CDR3 in amino acids: CASSGELGVGYTF. The CDR3 nucleotides are TGTGCCAGCAGTGGAGAGTTAGGGGTCGGCTACACCTTC. The chain employs TRBV2 and TRBJ1-2, with D tentatively TRBD1 (5 bases). The V and J ends lost 4 bases and 8 bases respectively, with 14 bases between them. Per the germline V gene, CDR1 is SNHLY and CDR2 is FYNNEI. The CDR3 contains 13 residues.

This chain links TRBV9 with TRBJ2-7; D perhaps matches TRBD1 (5 bases). V lost 0 bases and J 6 bases, leaving 16 bases between the germline ends. In germline, CDR1 is SGDLS, CDR2 YYNGEE. This CDR3 is built from 15 residues. CDR3 amino acids: CASSVASGQTTEQYF. The CDR3 nucleotides are TGTGCCAGCAGCGTAGCCTCAGGGCAGACCACCGAGCAGTACTTC.